This passage covers 21 T cell receptor beta chains from one sample sequenced in a study of cytomegalovirus exposure and HLA in healthy donors. This PCR relied on a set of 60 Vbeta primers and 13 Jbeta primers. Sequencing used immunoSEQ multiplex PCR; TCRdb keeps in-frame clones, though not all of them. Of about 160,000 clones in the sample, roughly four fifths were seen once. Material: PBMCs. The receptors come from a woman aged 45-65 years in good health and CMV-seronegative.

This clone has only a few counts. The CDR3 region has the DNA TGTGCCAGCAGCCCCCGGACAGGGACGGAGACCCAGTACTTC. Amino acid sequence: CASSPRTGTETQYF. This chain links TRBV7-9 with TRBJ2-5; 8 bases agree with TRBD1. This CDR3 spans 14 amino acids. Trimming at V came to 5 bases and at J to 5 bases, leaving 7 bases not matched to a gene. Germline V gives CDR1 SEHNR, CDR2 FQNEAQ (reference sequence).

The table lists this clone with a few counts. The CDR3 region is CSVEGLAVYNEQFF. For the CDR3, the DNA is TGCAGCGTTGAGGGACTAGCGGTCTACAATGAGCAGTTCTTC. V is TRBV29-1 and J is TRBJ2-1; 11 positions agree with TRBD2. The germline V gene encodes CDR1 SQVTM and CDR2 ANQGSEA. Trimming took 3 bases from V and 3 from J; bases not matched to a gene: 1. This CDR3 spans 14 amino acids.

This clone was seen a few times. The chain links TRBV6-4 to TRBJ2-3; 12 bases are shared with TRBD2. Germline V gene lookup returns CDR1 MRHNA and CDR2 SNTAGT. The V gene end was trimmed by 3 bases and the J gene end by 5 bases; junction bases not matched to a gene: 6. CDR3 length: 16 residues. This CDR3 is CASSETTSGGGDTQYF. Here the CDR3 DNA reads TGTGCCAGCAGTGAGACGACTAGCGGGGGAGGAGATACGCAGTATTTT.

The rearrangement links TRBV28 to TRBJ2-7, with D possibly being TRBD1 (6 bases). Germline CDR1 reads MDHEN; CDR2 reads SYDVKM. The CDR3 has 16 amino acids. The germline V and J ends were trimmed by 5 bases and 4 bases, with 21 bases remaining between them. This chain's CDR3 is CASSLHPGQGKYEQYF. In DNA, the CDR3 is TGTGCCAGCAGTCTCCACCCCGGGCAGGGGAAATACGAGCAGTACTTC.

The CDR3 reads CASSRNRDSGANYGYTF. CDR3 nucleotides: TGTGCCAGCTCTCGCAACCGGGACAGTGGAGCTAACTATGGCTACACCTTC. V gene TRBV18 combines with J gene TRBJ1-2; TRBD1 matches at 7 bases. The V gene's germline CDR1 is KGHSH and CDR2 LQKENI. The CDR3 loop spans 17 amino acids. V was clipped by 6 bases and J by 0 bases; unmatched bases: 13.

The chain has TRBV4-2 and TRBJ2-2; TRBD1 agrees at 7 bases. The CDR3 has 16 residues. The germline gives CDR1 LGHNA, CDR2 YNFKEQ. V lost 4 bases, J lost 2 bases, and 7 bases stayed unmatched. Here the CDR3 DNA reads TGTGCCAGCAGCCCCCAGACAGGGAGCAACACCGGGGAGCTGTTTTTT. Protein product: CASSPQTGSNTGELFF.

There are a few counts of this clone. The chain recombines TRBV4-3 with TRBJ1-5; no definite D call. The V end lost 0 bases, the J end lost 0 bases, and 9 bases lay between the germline ends. CDR3 length equals 16 residues. Germline values: CDR1 LGHNA, CDR2 YSLEER. In nucleotides, the CDR3 is TGCGCCAGCAGCCAAGATGTGGCAGATAGCAATCAGCCCCAGCATTTT. Translation: CASSQDVADSNQPQHF.

This clone was seen only once. The V gene is TRBV19, the J gene TRBJ2-7, with 10 nucleotides matching TRBD2. V gave up 4 bases and J gave up 2 bases; unmatched junction bases: 11. In germline, CDR1 is LNHDA, CDR2 SQIVND (reference sequence). The CDR3 is 17 amino acids. DNA of the CDR3: TGTGCCAGTAGTAGGAAGCCGGGACTAGCGAGCCCCTACGAGCAGTACTTC. Protein: CASSRKPGLASPYEQYF.

This clone was seen once. The chain employs TRBV27 and TRBJ2-7, with TRBD2 matching over 7 bases. The CDR3 runs to 16 residues. From germline, CDR1 is MNHEY and CDR2 SMNVEV (reference sequence). V gave up 0 bases and J gave up 4 bases; unmatched junction bases: 9. CDR3 nucleotide sequence: TGTGCCAGCAGTTTATCGATCAGCGGGAAGGCGTACGAGCAGTACTTC. Translating it yields CASSLSISGKAYEQYF.

The CDR3 DNA reads TGTGCCAGCAGCTTACGCGGAATGAGTGGCTACACCTTC. This gives the protein CASSLRGMSGYTF. The V gene is TRBV7-9, the J gene TRBJ1-2, with D uncertain. From germline, CDR1 is SEHNR and CDR2 FQNEAQ (reference sequence). V shed 2 bases and J shed 7 bases, with 11 bases lying between them. CDR3 length: 13 residues.

The chain has TRBV30 and TRBJ1-3; no definite D call. The CDR3 runs 16 residues. The V and J ends lost 3 bases and 1 base respectively, with 16 bases between them. Germline values: CDR1 GTSNPN, CDR2 SVGIG (reference sequence). The CDR3 spells CAWSLGRSYSGNTIYF. CDR3 sequence (DNA): TGTGCCTGGAGCTTGGGCAGGTCGTATTCTGGAAACACCATATATTTT.

The chain carries TRBV9 and TRBJ1-2; the match to TRBD1 covers 9 bases. With V trimmed by 3 bases and J by 7 bases, 7 bases remained unmatched. The CDR3 has 14 amino acids. Germline CDR1 SGDLS, CDR2 YYNGEE. As DNA, the CDR3 is TGTGCCAGCAGCGCGGGACAGGGTATAGGTGGCTACACCTTC. Its protein product is CASSAGQGIGGYTF. The whole variable domain, filled in from reference TRBV9 and TRBJ1-2, reads DSGVTQTPKHLITATGQRVTLRCSPRSGDLSVYWYQQSLDQGLQFLIQYYNGEERAKGNILERFSAQQFPDLHSELNLSSLELGDSALYFCASSAGQGIGGYTFGSGTRLTVV.

The chain is built from TRBV7-6 and TRBJ2-1; 11 nucleotides match TRBD2. Germline V gene data show CDR1 as SGHVS and CDR2 as FNYEAQ. There are 16 residues in the CDR3. The V gene end was trimmed by 5 bases and the J gene end by 4 bases; junction bases not matched to a gene: 7. The CDR3 DNA reads as TGTGCCAGCAGCGCCCGAACTAGCGGGGGTTACAATGAGCAGTTCTTC. The encoded protein is CASSARTSGGYNEQFF.

The CDR3 nucleotides are TGTGCCAGCAGCTGGGGAGGAGATACGCAGTATTTT. Translation gives CASSWGGDTQYF. The chain carries TRBV5-6 and TRBJ2-3; perhaps TRBD2 as D (6 bases). The CDR3 is 12 amino acids. The V gene lost 3 bases and the J gene lost 5 bases, with 7 bases spanning the gap. The germline V gene has CDR1 SGHDT and CDR2 YYEEEE.

This rearrangement joins TRBV4-2 to TRBJ2-3, with D maybe TRBD2 (6 bases). The V and J ends lost 5 bases and 5 bases respectively, with 20 bases between them. CDR1 is LGHNA and CDR2 is YNFKEQ in the germline V gene. There are 16 residues in the CDR3. In DNA, the CDR3 is TGTGCCAGCAGCTCCGAACGGGACTTTCGCGGAGATACGCAGTATTTT. Translating gives CASSSERDFRGDTQYF.

The chain combines TRBV5-1 with TRBJ2-2, with D possibly TRBD2 on 5 matching bases. Germline CDR1 reads SGHRS; CDR2 reads YFSETQ. V shed 9 bases and J shed 4 bases, with 16 bases lying between them. The CDR3 length is 14 residues. This chain's CDR3 is CATSRAESTGELFF. The DNA for the CDR3 is TGCGCCACCTCAAGAGCGGAAAGCACCGGGGAGCTGTTTTTT. The whole variable domain, remainder taken from reference TRBV5-1 and TRBJ2-2, is KAGVTQTPRYLIKTRGQQVTLSCSPISGHRSVSWYQQTPGQGLQFLFEYFSETQRNKGNFPGRFSGRQFSNSRSEMNVSTLELGDSALYLCATSRAESTGELFFGEGSRLTVL.

The chain joins TRBV5-6 to TRBJ2-5, with TRBD2 matching over 7 bases. After removal of 2 bases from V and 11 bases from J, the junction contained 9 bases not matched to a gene. Germline V lookup: CDR1 SGHDT, CDR2 YYEEEE. CDR3 length: 13 amino acids. CDR3: CASSFFEAREQYF. Here the CDR3 DNA reads TGTGCCAGCAGCTTTTTTGAGGCGCGGGAGCAGTACTTC. The entire variable domain, with the rest obtained from reference TRBV5-6 and TRBJ2-5, is as follows: DAGVTQSPTHLIKTRGQQVTLRCSPKSGHDTVSWYQQALGQGPQFIFQYYEEEERQRGNFPDRFSGHQFPNYSSELNVNALLLGDSALYLCASSFFEAREQYFGPGTRLLVL.

The V gene is TRBV28, the J gene TRBJ2-1, with 12 bases aligning to TRBD2. Germline CDR1 reads MDHEN; CDR2 reads SYDVKM. J gave up 7 bases and V 6 bases, and 13 bases lay outside the gene matches. This CDR3 contains 17 residues. CDR3 residues: CASSPGTSGPESNEQFF. The CDR3 DNA reads TGTGCCAGCAGCCCCGGGACTAGCGGGCCAGAGTCTAATGAGCAGTTCTTC.

The chain is built from TRBV29-1 and TRBJ2-1, with TRBD1 identical over 8 bases. This CDR3 region has 15 residues. Germline V gives CDR1 SQVTM, CDR2 ANQGSEA. The V gene end was trimmed by 3 bases and the J gene end by 0 bases; junction bases not matched to a gene: 4. In DNA, the CDR3 is TGCAGCGTTGATGGACAGGGAGTCTCCTACAATGAGCAGTTCTTC. Residues: CSVDGQGVSYNEQFF.

With regard to this clone: Other DNA sequences of this sample code for an identical CDR3. This rearrangement joins TRBV7-9 to TRBJ2-5; 7 nucleotides line up with TRBD1. Germline V lookup: CDR1 SEHNR, CDR2 FQNEAQ (reference sequence). The CDR3 totals 14 residues. V was pared by 0 bases and J by 5 bases, with 3 bases of the junction left unmatched. The CDR3 here is CASSLAGGGETQYF. The CDR3 bases are TGTGCCAGCAGCTTAGCAGGGGGCGGTGAGACCCAGTACTTC.

J is TRBJ1-4 and V is TRBV5-8; D is unresolved. The CDR3 covers 16 residues. Trimming removed 0 bases at V and 2 bases at J, with 11 bases between. Germline V gene data show CDR1 as SGHTS and CDR2 as YDEGEE. DNA of the CDR3: TGTGCCAGCAGCTTGGGTTCGGGAGCTACTAATGAAAAACTGTTTTTT. Its protein product is CASSLGSGATNEKLFF.